This TCR beta chain was identified in a study of patients and donors after allogeneic stem cell transplantation. The CDR3 runs 18 residues. Trimming cost V 5 bases and J 1 base, with 18 bases left between them. TCRdb reprocessed the RT-PCR reads via MiXCR and lists one record per CDR3 protein. The sample has about 160,000 distinct CDR3 sequences; about a quarter are singletons. This clonotype appeared a few times. The sequenced sample was blood, either unsorted or a sorted T cell fraction (not recorded which). The chain joins TRBV12-3 or TRBV12-4 to TRBJ2-6; D possibly corresponds to TRBD1 (5 bases). The sequence derives from a human donor who was either an allogeneic HSCT recipient or a stem cell or donor lymphocyte infusion donor (not recorded which). It is not recorded whose cells these are; they may come from a transplant donor. The CDR3 loop reads CASSPSTAMISGANVLTF. The DNA for the CDR3 is TGTGCCAGCAGTCCATCGACAGCAATGATTTCTGGGGCCAACGTCCTGACTTTC.